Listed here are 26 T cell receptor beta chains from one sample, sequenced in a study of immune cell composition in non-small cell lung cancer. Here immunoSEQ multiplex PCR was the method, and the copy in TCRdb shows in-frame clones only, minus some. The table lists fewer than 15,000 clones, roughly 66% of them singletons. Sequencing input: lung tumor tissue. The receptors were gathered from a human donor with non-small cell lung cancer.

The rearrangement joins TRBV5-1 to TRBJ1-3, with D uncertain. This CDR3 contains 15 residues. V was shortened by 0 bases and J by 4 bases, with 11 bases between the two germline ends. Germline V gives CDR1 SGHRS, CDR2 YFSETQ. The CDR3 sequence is CASSLGETWGNTIYF. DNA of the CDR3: TGCGCCAGCAGCTTGGGAGAAACTTGGGGAAACACCATATATTTT. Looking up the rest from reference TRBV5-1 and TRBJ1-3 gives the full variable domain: KAGVTQTPRYLIKTRGQQVTLSCSPISGHRSVSWYQQTPGQGLQFLFEYFSETQRNKGNFPGRFSGRQFSNSRSEMNVSTLELGDSALYLCASSLGETWGNTIYFGEGSWLTVV.

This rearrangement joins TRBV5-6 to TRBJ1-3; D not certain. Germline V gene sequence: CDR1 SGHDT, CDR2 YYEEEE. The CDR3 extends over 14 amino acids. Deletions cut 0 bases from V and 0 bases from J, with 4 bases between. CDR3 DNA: TGTGCCAGCAGCTTGGAACACTCTGGAAACACCATATATTTT. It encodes CASSLEHSGNTIYF.

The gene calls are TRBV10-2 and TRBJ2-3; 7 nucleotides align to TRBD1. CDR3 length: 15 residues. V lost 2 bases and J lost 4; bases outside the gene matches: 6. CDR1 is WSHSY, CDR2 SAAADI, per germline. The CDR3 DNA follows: TGCGCCAGCAGTGAGCCCGCGCAGGGGGCAGATACGCAGTATTTT. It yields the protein CASSEPAQGADTQYF.

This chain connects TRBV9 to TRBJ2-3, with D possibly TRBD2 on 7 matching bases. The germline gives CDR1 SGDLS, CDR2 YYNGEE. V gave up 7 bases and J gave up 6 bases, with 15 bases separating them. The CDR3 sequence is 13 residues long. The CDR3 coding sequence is TGTGCCAGCGGGGAGGGGGACGAGGATACGCAGTATTTT. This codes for CASGEGDEDTQYF.

The CDR3 DNA reads TGTGCCAGCTCCCCCTTGGAGGACACTGAAGCTTTCTTT. It yields the protein CASSPLEDTEAFF. V gene TRBV18 combines with J gene TRBJ1-1; D is unclear. Trimming stripped 6 bases from V and 3 bases from J, with 11 bases between. This CDR3 has 13 residues. Looked up from germline, CDR1 is KGHSH and CDR2 is LQKENI. The full variable domain, rest sourced from reference TRBV18 and TRBJ1-1, is NAGVMQNPRHLVRRRGQEARLRCSPMKGHSHVYWYRQLPEEGLKFMVYLQKENIIDESGMPKERFSAEFPKEGPSILRIQQVVRGDSAAYFCASSPLEDTEAFFGQGTRLTVV.

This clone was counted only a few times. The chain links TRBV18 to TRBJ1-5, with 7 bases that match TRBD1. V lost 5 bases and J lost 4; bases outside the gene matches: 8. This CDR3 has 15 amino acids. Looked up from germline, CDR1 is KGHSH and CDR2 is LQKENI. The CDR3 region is CASSKGQSNNQPQHF. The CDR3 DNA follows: TGTGCCAGCTCAAAGGGACAGAGCAATAATCAGCCCCAGCATTTT.

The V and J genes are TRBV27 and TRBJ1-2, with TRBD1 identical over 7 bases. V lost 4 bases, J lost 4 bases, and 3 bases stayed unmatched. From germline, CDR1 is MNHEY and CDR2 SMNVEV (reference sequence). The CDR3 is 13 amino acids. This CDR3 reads CASSSGGTYGYTF. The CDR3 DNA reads TGTGCCAGCAGTTCAGGGGGAACCTATGGCTACACCTTC.

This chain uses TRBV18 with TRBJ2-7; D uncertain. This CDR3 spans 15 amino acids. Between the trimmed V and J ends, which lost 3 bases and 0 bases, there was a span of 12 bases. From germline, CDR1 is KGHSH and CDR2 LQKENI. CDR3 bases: TGTGCCAGCTCACCGGCAGGATCGAGCTCCTACGAGCAGTACTTC. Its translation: CASSPAGSSSYEQYF. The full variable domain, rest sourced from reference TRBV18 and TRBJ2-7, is NAGVMQNPRHLVRRRGQEARLRCSPMKGHSHVYWYRQLPEEGLKFMVYLQKENIIDESGMPKERFSAEFPKEGPSILRIQQVVRGDSAAYFCASSPAGSSSYEQYFGPGTRLTVT.

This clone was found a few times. The CDR3 loop reads CASRVGLAGSYEQYF. The CDR3 coding sequence is TGCGCCAGCAGGGTGGGACTAGCGGGTTCCTACGAGCAGTACTTC. This chain links TRBV10-2 with TRBJ2-7; 12 bases line up with TRBD2. Trimming at V came to 6 bases and at J to 1 base, leaving 4 bases not matched to a gene. The CDR3 contains 15 residues. Germline assignment: CDR1 WSHSY and CDR2 SAAADI.

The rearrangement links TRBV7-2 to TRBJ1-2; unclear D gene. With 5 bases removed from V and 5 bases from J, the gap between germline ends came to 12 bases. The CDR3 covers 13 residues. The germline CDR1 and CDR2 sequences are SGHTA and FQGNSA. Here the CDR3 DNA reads TGTGCCAGCAGCGAAGCAGGAACTTATGGCTACACCTTC. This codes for CASSEAGTYGYTF. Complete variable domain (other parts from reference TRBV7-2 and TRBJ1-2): GAGVSQSPSNKVTEKGKDVELRCDPISGHTALYWYRQSLGQGLEFLIYFQGNSAPDKSGLPSDRFSAERTGGSVSTLTIQRTQQEDSAVYLCASSEAGTYGYTFGSGTRLTVV.

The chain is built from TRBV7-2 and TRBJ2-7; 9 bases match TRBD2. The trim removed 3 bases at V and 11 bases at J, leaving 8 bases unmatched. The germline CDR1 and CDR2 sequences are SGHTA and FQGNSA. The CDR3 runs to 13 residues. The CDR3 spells CASSFETSGLEYF. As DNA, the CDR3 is TGTGCCAGCAGCTTCGAGACTAGCGGACTTGAGTACTTC.

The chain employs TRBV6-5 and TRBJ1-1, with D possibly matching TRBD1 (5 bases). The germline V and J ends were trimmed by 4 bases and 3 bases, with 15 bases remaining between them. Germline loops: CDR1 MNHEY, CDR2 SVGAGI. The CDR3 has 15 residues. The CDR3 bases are TGTGCCAGCAGTTGGACCAGGGCCTTGGACACTGAAGCTTTCTTT. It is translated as CASSWTRALDTEAFF.

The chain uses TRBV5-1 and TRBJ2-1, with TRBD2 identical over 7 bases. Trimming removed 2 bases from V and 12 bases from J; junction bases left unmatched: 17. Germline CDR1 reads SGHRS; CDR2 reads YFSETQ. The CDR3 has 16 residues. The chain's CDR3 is CASSFAGVASSLPQFF. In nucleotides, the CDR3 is TGCGCCAGCAGCTTCGCGGGAGTGGCGTCGTCCCTGCCGCAGTTCTTC.

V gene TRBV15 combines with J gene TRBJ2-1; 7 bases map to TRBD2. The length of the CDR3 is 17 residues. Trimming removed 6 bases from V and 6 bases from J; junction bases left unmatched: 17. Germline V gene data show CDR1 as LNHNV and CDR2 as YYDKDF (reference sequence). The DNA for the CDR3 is TGTGCCACCAGGTCTCCCCGGGGACTGGGAGGGATCAATGAGCAGTTCTTC. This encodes CATRSPRGLGGINEQFF.

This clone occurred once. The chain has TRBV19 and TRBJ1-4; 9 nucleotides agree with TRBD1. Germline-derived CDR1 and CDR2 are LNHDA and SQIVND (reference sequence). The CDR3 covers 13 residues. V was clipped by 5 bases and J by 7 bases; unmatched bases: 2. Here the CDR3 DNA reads TGTGCCAGTAGTTTGACAGGGGGTGAAAAACTGTTTTTT. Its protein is CASSLTGGEKLFF. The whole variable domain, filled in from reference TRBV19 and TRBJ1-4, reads DGGITQSPKYLFRKEGQNVTLSCEQNLNHDAMYWYRQDPGQGLRLIYYSQIVNDFQKGDIAEGYSVSREKKESFPLTVTSAQKNPTAFYLCASSLTGGEKLFFGSGTQLSVL.

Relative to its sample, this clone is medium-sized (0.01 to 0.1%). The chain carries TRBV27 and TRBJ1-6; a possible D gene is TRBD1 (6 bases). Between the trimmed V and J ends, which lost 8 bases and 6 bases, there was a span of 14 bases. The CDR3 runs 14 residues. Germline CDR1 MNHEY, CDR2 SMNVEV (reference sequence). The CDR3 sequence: CASGRGAGNSPLHF. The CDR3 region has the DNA TGTGCCAGCGGACGGGGGGCTGGTAATTCACCCCTCCACTTT.

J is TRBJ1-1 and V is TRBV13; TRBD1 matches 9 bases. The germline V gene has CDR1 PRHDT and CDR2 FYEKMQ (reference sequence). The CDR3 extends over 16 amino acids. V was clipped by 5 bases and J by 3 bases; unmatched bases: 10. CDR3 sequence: CASSPTGGAGDTEAFF. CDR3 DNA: TGTGCCAGCAGCCCCACAGGGGGCGCGGGAGACACTGAAGCTTTCTTT.

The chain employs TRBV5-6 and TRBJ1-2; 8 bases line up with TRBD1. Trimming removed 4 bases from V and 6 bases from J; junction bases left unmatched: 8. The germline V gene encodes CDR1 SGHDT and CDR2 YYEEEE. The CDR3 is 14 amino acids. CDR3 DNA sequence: TGTGCCAGCAGCGGACGACAGGGGTTCGATGGCTACACCTTC. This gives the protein CASSGRQGFDGYTF.

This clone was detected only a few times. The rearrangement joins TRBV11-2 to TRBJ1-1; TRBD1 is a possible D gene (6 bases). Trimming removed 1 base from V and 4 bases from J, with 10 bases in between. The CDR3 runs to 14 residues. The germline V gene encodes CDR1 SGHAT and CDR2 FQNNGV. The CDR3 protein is CASSLVAGATEAFF. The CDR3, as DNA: TGTGCCAGCAGCTTAGTAGCAGGGGCCACTGAAGCTTTCTTT. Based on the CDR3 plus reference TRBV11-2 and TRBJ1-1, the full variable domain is EAGVAQSPRYKIIEKRQSVAFWCNPISGHATLYWYQQILGQGPKLLIQFQNNGVVDDSQLPKDRFSAERLKGVDSTLKIQPAKLEDSAVYLCASSLVAGATEAFFGQGTRLTVV.

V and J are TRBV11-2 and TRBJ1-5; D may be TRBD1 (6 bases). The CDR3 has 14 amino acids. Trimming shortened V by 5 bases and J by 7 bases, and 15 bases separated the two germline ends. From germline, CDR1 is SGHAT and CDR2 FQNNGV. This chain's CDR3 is CASSLAGDGQPQHF. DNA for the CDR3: TGTGCCAGCAGCCTAGCAGGGGATGGCCAGCCCCAGCATTTT.

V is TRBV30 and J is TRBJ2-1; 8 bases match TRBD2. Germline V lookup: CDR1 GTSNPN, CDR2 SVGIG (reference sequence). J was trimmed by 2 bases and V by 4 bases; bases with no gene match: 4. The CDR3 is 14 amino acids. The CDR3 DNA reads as TGTGCCTGGAAAACTAGCGGACCCTACAATGAGCAGTTCTTC. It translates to CAWKTSGPYNEQFF.

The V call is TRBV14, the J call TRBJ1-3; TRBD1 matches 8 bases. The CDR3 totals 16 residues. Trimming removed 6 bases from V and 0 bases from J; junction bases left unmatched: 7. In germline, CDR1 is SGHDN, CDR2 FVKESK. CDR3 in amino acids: CASRVLQGASGNTIYF. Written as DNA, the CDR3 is TGTGCCAGCAGAGTTCTTCAGGGGGCCTCTGGAAACACCATATATTTT.

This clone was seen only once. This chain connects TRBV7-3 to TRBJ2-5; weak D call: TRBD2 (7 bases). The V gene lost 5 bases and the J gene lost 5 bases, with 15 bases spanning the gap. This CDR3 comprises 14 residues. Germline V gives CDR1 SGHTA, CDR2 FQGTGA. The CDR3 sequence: CASSAQGGAETQYF. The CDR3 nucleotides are TGTGCCAGCAGCGCACAGGGAGGGGCCGAGACCCAGTACTTC.

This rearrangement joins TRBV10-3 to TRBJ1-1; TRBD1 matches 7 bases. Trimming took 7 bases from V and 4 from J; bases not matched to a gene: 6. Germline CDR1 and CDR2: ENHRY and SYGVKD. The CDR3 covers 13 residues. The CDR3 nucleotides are TGTGCCATCAAGGGGGCCTCGAGCACTGAAGCTTTCTTT. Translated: CAIKGASSTEAFF.

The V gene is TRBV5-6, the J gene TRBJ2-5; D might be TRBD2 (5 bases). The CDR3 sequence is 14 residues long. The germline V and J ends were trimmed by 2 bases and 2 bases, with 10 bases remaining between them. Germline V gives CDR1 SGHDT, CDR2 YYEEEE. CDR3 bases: TGTGCCAGCAGCTTTCAAGCGGTGCAAGAGACCCAGTACTTC. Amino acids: CASSFQAVQETQYF.

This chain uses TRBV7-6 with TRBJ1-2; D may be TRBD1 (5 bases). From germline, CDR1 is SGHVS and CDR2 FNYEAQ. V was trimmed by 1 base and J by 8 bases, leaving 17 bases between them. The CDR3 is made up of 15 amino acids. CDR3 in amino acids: CASSLGPGGGVGYTF. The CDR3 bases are TGTGCCAGCAGCTTAGGCCCCGGGGGAGGTGTAGGCTACACCTTC.